This is a list of T cell receptor beta chains from one sample in a study of OX40 agonist ivuxolimab in advanced cancers. This table comes from immunoSEQ multiplex PCR, and its TCRdb copy is limited to in-frame clones, with some not included. The sample includes around 92,000 clones, 85% to 95% of them seen just once. The sequenced sample was CD4+ or CD8+ T cells sorted from blood, obtained in a trial of the OX40 agonist ivuxolimab. These receptor sequences come from an adult with an advanced solid tumor such as melanoma, head and neck, liver or kidney cancer. Each CDR3 is given without its conserved first and last residue.

TRBV25-1,TRBJ2-5,ASSELGRKETQY
TRBV30,TRBJ2-1,AWKRATMSSYNEQF
TRBV28,TRBJ1-5,ASSSTGDFRPQH
TRBV6-1,TRBJ1-1,ASRPGFGAEAF
TRBV5-4,TRBJ2-3,ASSLMAALSTDTQY
TRBV15,TRBJ2-5,ATSRQLEGETQY
TRBV6-5,TRBJ1-5,ASSYSRTFQPQH
TRBV28,TRBJ1-5,ASKSGGNQPQH
TRBV6-5,TRBJ2-5,ASSPRIQETQY
TRBV5-4,TRBJ1-4,ASSLQGNEKLF
TRBV7-2,TRBJ2-5,ASSRIQETQY
TRBV10-3,TRBJ1-1,AISESWGRAF
TRBV18,TRBJ2-3,ASSPPSTDTQY
TRBV6-6,TRBJ2-3,ASSWAGSTDTQY
TRBV4-1,TRBJ2-3,ASSQVGDRSTDTQY
TRBV6-5,TRBJ2-3,ASSRSGHNTDTQY
TRBV5-4,TRBJ2-7,ASSSGRTRSSYEQY
TRBV6-6,TRBJ1-5,ASSNRAQVGQPQH
TRBV27,TRBJ2-1,ASRLAGGTNEQF
TRBV4-3,TRBJ2-6,ASSQEINPGGANVLT
TRBV6-6,TRBJ1-1,ASSPLRGFNTEAF
TRBV5-6,TRBJ2-2,ASSFGTRALGELF
TRBV5-1,TRBJ1-5,ASSLAGTDYQPQH
TRBV18,TRBJ2-3,ASSIPSTDTQY
TRBV14,TRBJ2-5,ASSLVAGLETQY
TRBV30,TRBJ1-2,AWSRGWNYGYT
TRBV6-5,TRBJ2-4,ASSESRGRNIQY
TRBV19,TRBJ2-3,ASMSIGGTDTQY
TRBV2,TRBJ2-5,ASSEANIKETQY
TRBV2,TRBJ1-5,ASMDRGINQPQH
TRBV19,TRBJ2-3,ASSPAGGPGMADTQY
TRBV2,TRBJ2-6,ASSKQLSGANVLT
TRBV6-6,TRBJ2-1,ASRTSGGNNEQF
TRBV30,TRBJ1-3,AWSAGWSGNTIY
TRBV6-5,TRBJ1-6,ASSRGTQGTPIH
TRBV12-5,TRBJ2-1,ASSTTSGEGNEQF
TRBV6-5,TRBJ2-1,ASSYSYYNEQF
TRBV11-3,TRBJ2-2,ASSHPRGTGELF
TRBV27,TRBJ1-6,ASSLRADRLSYNSPLH
TRBV25-1,TRBJ2-5,ASSDWGGTQY
TRBV6-6,TRBJ1-3,ASTQSNTIY
TRBV15,TRBJ1-3,ATSRSRNTIY
TRBV25-1,TRBJ2-1,ASSVTSGSHPGNEQF
TRBV28,TRBJ2-1,ASKRGPYNEQF
TRBV20-1,TRBJ2-5,SAPWIETQY
TRBV29-1,TRBJ2-1,SVGNGTRILF
TRBV6-5,TRBJ2-3,ASSDRDSLDTQY
TRBV5-6,TRBJ1-3,ASSRTGSGNTIY
TRBV5-1,TRBJ1-5,ASSLGGGSNQPQH
TRBV5-1,TRBJ2-7,ASSYLSGPGPYEQY